This paragraph reports one T cell receptor (beta chain). The data were taken from a study of T cell changes during pregnancy in multiple sclerosis. With V trimmed by 4 bases and J by 4 bases, 8 bases remained unmatched. Germline CDR1 SGHTA, CDR2 FQGNSA. The CDR3 has 17 residues. Assay used: immunoSEQ multiplex PCR; TCRdb lists only in-frame clones, some missing. The sample holds over 60,000 clones, about 93% seen once. The chain carries TRBV7-2 and TRBJ2-7, with 15 positions matching TRBD2. The TCR was taken from a female donor with multiple sclerosis, enrolled in a pregnancy study. The sequences come from peripheral blood, collected in the first trimester of pregnancy. In DNA form, the CDR3 reads TGTGCCAGCAGCTCTAGGGGACTAGCGGGAGGTTCGTACGAGCAGTACTTC. This codes for CASSSRGLAGGSYEQYF.